This TCR beta chain was retrieved from a study of long-term antiretroviral therapy in people with HIV. V gave up 5 bases and J gave up 2 bases; unmatched junction bases: 12. This CDR3 is 18 amino acids long. CDR1 is SEHNR, CDR2 FQNEAQ, per germline (reference sequence). The study's findings and limits: Subsequent to ART, diversity was augmented yet persisted below that of transplant donor controls.

This clone appeared a single time. Its antigen is unidentified. The immunoSEQ assay was v3.0, run at survey level. This table comes from immunoSEQ multiplex PCR, and its TCRdb copy is limited to in-frame clones, with some not included. The sample comprises about 33,000 clones, 60% to 85% of which are singletons, and 7% to 7.5% rests with the top ten. The chain is built from TRBV7-9 and TRBJ2-6; 7 positions agree with TRBD2. The clonotype comes from a woman aged 50 to 60 with HIV. This material consisted of unsorted PBMCs, taken 2 years after starting antiretroviral therapy. Here the CDR3 reads CASSPRGDMVAGANVLTF. The CDR3 DNA follows: TGTGCCAGCAGCCCCCGGGGGGATATGGTGGCTGGGGCCAACGTCCTGACTTTC.